This TCR beta chain emerged from a study of blood T cell repertoires in COVID-19. Looking at the study overall: Samples of COVID-19 (acute and convalescent) were obtained from the United States, Italy and Spain. The cDNA or gDNA used as material had been derived from T cells, B-cell-depleted T cells, or PBMCs.

Per the authors' pipeline: Amplification of reference gene primers provided the estimated nucleated cell counts. The data were produced by immunoSEQ multiplex PCR, yet TCRdb's version contains in-frame clones alone and is incomplete. That table supplies the V and J calls and clone size; D and trimming were determined from the DNA. This table holds roughly 150,000 clones, approximately 80% found once. The study recruited exposed participants who had met a COVID-19 case within 2 weeks before entry. Germline V gene sequence: CDR1 MDHEN, CDR2 SYDVKM. CDR3 length equals 14 residues. The V gene end was trimmed by 10 bases and the J gene end by 2 bases; junction bases not matched to a gene: 10.

Sequenced sample: PBMCs or T cells enriched from blood (not recorded which). The rearrangement uses TRBV28 and TRBJ1-2; TRBD1 matches 7 bases. The TCR was taken from a man in his 70s who had been exposed to COVID-19. The CDR3 bases are TGTGCCATTAACAGGGGCGCGAGGAACTATGGCTACACCTTC. The encoded protein is CAINRGARNYGYTF.